One sample yielded the 26 T cell receptor beta chains listed below, sequenced in a study of T cell repertoires in cytomegalovirus infection. TCRdb called the reads again in MiXCR, with one record for every CDR3 protein. Of 110,000 to 150,000 distinct CDR3 sequences listed, 6.5% were seen once; the top ten hold approximately 18%. The specimen was PBMCs. The receptors were sampled from a human donor in good health (CMV status not recorded). Some clones in this sample may be carry-over from other donors' samples.

This clonotype was detected many times. The chain is built from TRBV7-8 and TRBJ1-3; 7 bases fit TRBD1. Germline loops: CDR1 SGHVS, CDR2 FQNEAQ. The CDR3 loop spans 16 amino acids. With 2 bases clipped from V and 3 bases from J, the junction kept 7 bases outside the gene matches. The CDR3 region has the DNA TGTGCCAGCAGCTTACTAGGGGGCGGATTTGGAAACACCATATATTTT. This encodes CASSLLGGGFGNTIYF.

Many counts were recorded for this clonotype. The CDR3 sequence is CASSQDQGGPLYNEQFF. The DNA for the CDR3 is TGCGCCAGCAGCCAAGATCAAGGAGGGCCCCTCTACAATGAGCAGTTCTTC. The chain links TRBV4-3 to TRBJ2-1; D is possibly TRBD2 (6 bases). This CDR3 is built from 17 residues. The germline V gene encodes CDR1 LGHNA and CDR2 YSLEER. Between the trimmed V and J ends, which lost 0 bases and 3 bases, there was a span of 15 bases.

This clonotype showed up many times. The chain links TRBV11-2 to TRBJ2-1; tentative D call: TRBD2 (7 bases). The germline V and J ends were trimmed by 1 base and 4 bases, with 20 bases remaining between them. CDR1 SGHAT and CDR2 FQNNGV come from the germline V gene. This CDR3 spans 18 amino acids. The CDR3 here is CASSLGRGGGRLYNEQFF. The DNA for the CDR3 is TGTGCCAGCAGCTTAGGCCGCGGGGGCGGACGGTTATACAATGAGCAGTTCTTC.

This clonotype has ten or more counts. The chain combines TRBV12-3 or TRBV12-4 with TRBJ1-4; TRBD1 might be the D (5 bases). V dropped 6 bases and J dropped 10 bases, with 18 bases sitting between them. The CDR3 length is 14 residues. The CDR3 here is CASRKTDGGGKLFF. In DNA form, the CDR3 reads TGTGCCAGCAGGAAGACAGATGGGGGGGGAAAACTGTTTTTT.

Worth noting for this clonotype: A read error is likely, as this CDR3 ends without the conserved phenylalanine or tryptophan. The DNA is left out, because the CDR3 cannot be placed on it with certainty; the CDR3 is given as TCRdb lists it. This rearrangement joins TRBV29-1 to TRBJ1-1. Germline V gene lookup returns CDR1 SQVTM and CDR2 ANQGSEA. The CDR3 adds up to 13 amino acids, both ends counted. CDR3 region: CSVEGQMNTEACG.

This clonotype was recorded a few times. This chain links TRBV6-2 or TRBV6-3 with TRBJ2-5; TRBD1 agrees at 7 bases. CDR3 length equals 13 residues. CDR1 and CDR2 (germline): MNHEY, SVGEGT. Trimming cost V 10 bases and J 2 bases; bases outside gene matches: 7. CDR3 nucleotide sequence: TGTGCCACGGGACAGCACACGCAAGAGACCCAGTACTTC. Translated: CATGQHTQETQYF.

This clonotype has ten or more counts. The rearrangement links TRBV7-2 to TRBJ1-6; D call uncertain. Germline CDR1 SGHTA, CDR2 FQGNSA. The CDR3 consists of 14 residues. Trimming cost V 4 bases and J 5 bases, with 9 bases left between them. For the CDR3, the DNA is TGTGCCAGCAGCTCCAGACGAAATAATTCACCCCTCCACTTT. This translates into CASSSRRNNSPLHF.

This clonotype was seen many times. The J gene is TRBJ2-5, the V gene TRBV3-1; TRBD2 matches at 9 bases. This CDR3 comprises 14 residues. Germline CDR1 is LGHDT and CDR2 is YNNKEL (reference sequence). Trimming took 2 bases from V and 5 from J; bases not matched to a gene: 3. The CDR3 protein is CASSQLAGSETQYF. DNA of the CDR3: TGTGCCAGCAGCCAACTAGCGGGATCGGAGACCCAGTACTTC.

This clonotype was detected ten times or more. This rearrangement joins TRBV7-2 to TRBJ2-4, with 7 positions matching TRBD1. Trimming took 5 bases from V and 4 from J; bases not matched to a gene: 11. The CDR3 contains 16 residues. Germline CDR1 and CDR2: SGHTA and FQGNSA. CDR3 DNA: TGTGCCAGCAGCCCGTCCGGGACAGTGGCTAAAAACATTCAGTACTTC. Protein sequence: CASSPSGTVAKNIQYF.

The sample holds many counts of this clonotype. The genes are TRBV28 and TRBJ2-2, with 8 nucleotides matching TRBD1. The CDR3 sequence is 16 residues long. V gave up 7 bases and J gave up 1 base; unmatched junction bases: 8. CDR1 is MDHEN, CDR2 SYDVKM, per germline. The CDR3 DNA reads as TGTGCCAGCATTAATTCGGGACAGGTGAACACCGGGGAGCTGTTTTTT. Its translation is CASINSGQVNTGELFF. Filled out from reference TRBV28 and TRBJ2-2, the complete variable domain reads DVKVTQSSRYLVKRTGEKVFLECVQDMDHENMFWYRQDPGLGLRLIYFSYDVKMKEKGDIPEGYSVSREKKERFSLILESASTNQTSMYLCASINSGQVNTGELFFGEGSRLTVL.

This clonotype was observed many times. The chain joins TRBV7-2 to TRBJ2-2; the D is unclear. Germline V gives CDR1 SGHTA, CDR2 FQGNSA. V was cut by 0 bases and J by 8 bases, with 7 bases left in between. The CDR3 loop spans 13 amino acids. In DNA form, the CDR3 reads TGTGCCAGCAGCTTAGCGGGCGCGGGGGAGCTGTTTTTT. Its translation: CASSLAGAGELFF.

At least ten counts were recorded for this clonotype. V gene TRBV7-2 combines with J gene TRBJ1-1, with unresolved D. V was cut by 5 bases and J by 0 bases, with 10 bases left in between. This CDR3 spans 14 amino acids. Germline V gene lookup returns CDR1 SGHTA and CDR2 FQGNSA. CDR3 DNA sequence: TGTGCCAGCAGCCGAACCCAGGTGAACACTGAAGCTTTCTTT. This gives the protein CASSRTQVNTEAFF.

The V call is TRBV28, the J call TRBJ1-3; no clear D. CDR3 size: 17 residues. CDR1 and CDR2 from the germline V gene are MDHEN and SYDVKM. The V end lost 8 bases, the J end lost 0 bases, and 20 bases lay between the germline ends. CDR3 nucleotides: TGTGCCAGCGGTTCCCTCCTCGGACGGCGCTCTGGAAACACCATATATTTT. This translates into CASGSLLGRRSGNTIYF.

This clonotype was detected only once. This sequence joins TRBV5-1 and TRBJ2-3; the D gene is possibly TRBD1 (6 bases). Trimming pared 4 bases from V and 5 bases from J, leaving 8 bases between. Per the germline V gene, CDR1 is SGHRS and CDR2 is YFSETQ. The CDR3 runs 12 residues. The CDR3 is CASSQQGDTQYF. The CDR3 region has the DNA TGCGCCAGCAGCCAACAGGGAGATACGCAGTATTTT.

The DNA for the CDR3 is TGCAGTGTTCCCCTGGGATGGCGGTCGAACACCGGGGAGCTGTTTTTT. Amino acid sequence: CSVPLGWRSNTGELFF. The chain couples TRBV20-1 to TRBJ2-2, with unresolved D. This CDR3 is built from 16 residues. Deletions cut 7 bases from V and 0 bases from J, with 18 bases between. CDR1 is DFQATT and CDR2 is SNEGSKA in the germline V gene (reference sequence).

This clonotype was detected many times. This chain connects TRBV7-6 to TRBJ2-2, with 9 bases lining up with TRBD2. CDR1 and CDR2 (germline): SGHVS, FNYEAQ. V was clipped by 1 base and J by 0 bases; unmatched bases: 6. The CDR3 has 18 amino acids. The chain's CDR3 is CASSLVSAGGSNTGELFF. In nucleotides, the CDR3 is TGTGCCAGCAGCTTAGTATCAGCGGGGGGATCGAACACCGGGGAGCTGTTTTTT.

In this sample, this clonotype turned up many times. The rearrangement joins TRBV7-2 to TRBJ2-1; D not certain. The V end lost 5 bases, the J end lost 6 bases, and 14 bases lay between the germline ends. This CDR3 has 14 amino acids. In germline, CDR1 is SGHTA, CDR2 FQGNSA. The CDR3 nucleotides are TGTGCCAGCAGCCACACCAGACCGGGCAATGAGCAGTTCTTC. Translated, it gives CASSHTRPGNEQFF. The full variable domain, with the rest looked up from reference TRBV7-2 and TRBJ2-1, is GAGVSQSPSNKVTEKGKDVELRCDPISGHTALYWYRQSLGQGLEFLIYFQGNSAPDKSGLPSDRFSAERTGGSVSTLTIQRTQQEDSAVYLCASSHTRPGNEQFFGPGTRLTVL.

This clonotype was seen ten or more times. The J gene is TRBJ1-5, the V gene TRBV6-2 or TRBV6-3, with D tentatively TRBD1 (6 bases). V was clipped by 2 bases and J by 6 bases, with 11 bases between them. Looked up from germline, CDR1 is MNHEY and CDR2 is SVGEGT. The CDR3 contains 14 residues. The CDR3 protein is CASSYGGDIQPQHF. In nucleotides, the CDR3 is TGTGCCAGCAGTTACGGAGGGGACATTCAGCCCCAGCATTTT.

This clonotype was recorded at least ten times. The chain has TRBV7-2 and TRBJ2-1; possible D gene TRBD2, 5 bases. CDR1 is SGHTA, CDR2 FQGNSA, per germline. The CDR3 extends over 15 amino acids. The V end was cut by 5 bases, the J end by 8 bases, with 19 bases between. The CDR3 sequence: CASSLPPLEVHEQFF. CDR3 nucleotides: TGTGCCAGCAGCCTCCCCCCACTAGAGGTCCATGAGCAGTTCTTC.

This clonotype was seen repeatedly, ten times or more. The chain uses TRBV20-1 and TRBJ1-2; unclear D gene. CDR1 is DFQATT, CDR2 SNEGSKA, per germline (reference sequence). The CDR3 loop spans 17 amino acids. V lost 5 bases and J 4 bases, leaving 26 bases between the germline ends. CDR3 bases: TGCAGTGCTTCCGTGTTTGTCAGAAATTTCACTGTCTATGGCTACACCTTC. Its translation is CSASVFVRNFTVYGYTF.

A few counts support this clonotype. The genes are TRBV5-4 and TRBJ1-1, with 7 positions matching TRBD1. J lost 5 bases, V lost 2 bases, and 6 bases had no gene match. The CDR3 length is 14 residues. CDR1 is SGHNT, CDR2 YYREEE, per germline (reference sequence). The CDR3 region has the DNA TGTGCCAGCAGCTTTGATCCAGGGGGGACTGAAGCTTTCTTT. Amino acid sequence: CASSFDPGGTEAFF.

The chain couples TRBV29-1 to TRBJ2-6; D remains unclear. This CDR3 spans 16 amino acids. The germline V gene encodes CDR1 SQVTM and CDR2 ANQGSEA. V was pared by 6 bases and J by 0 bases, with 15 bases between. CDR3 nucleotides: TGCAGCGTCTCCACTGACGTCAACTCTGGGGCCAACGTCCTGACTTTC. It yields the protein CSVSTDVNSGANVLTF.

This clonotype was picked up many times. The rearrangement links TRBV6-1 to TRBJ1-6, with unresolved D. This CDR3 contains 13 residues. V was pared by 0 bases and J by 10 bases, with 7 bases between. CDR1 and CDR2 from the germline V gene are MNHNS and SASEGT. In DNA form, the CDR3 reads TGTGCCAGCAGTGAAGCGGGGTACTCACCCCTCCACTTT. This gives the protein CASSEAGYSPLHF.

The V call is TRBV19, the J call TRBJ2-1, with TRBD1 as a possible D gene (5 bases). This CDR3 has 14 amino acids. In germline, CDR1 is LNHDA, CDR2 SQIVND (reference sequence). V lost 3 bases, J lost 6 bases, and 12 bases lay in between. The chain's CDR3 is CASSIKGMVNEQFF. The CDR3 DNA sequence: TGTGCCAGTAGTATCAAGGGGATGGTCAATGAGCAGTTCTTC. The full variable domain, rest sourced from reference TRBV19 and TRBJ2-1, is DGGITQSPKYLFRKEGQNVTLSCEQNLNHDAMYWYRQDPGQGLRLIYYSQIVNDFQKGDIAEGYSVSREKKESFPLTVTSAQKNPTAFYLCASSIKGMVNEQFFGPGTRLTVL.

There are a few counts of this clonotype. The chain combines TRBV2 with TRBJ1-1; D gene ambiguous. The germline V gene encodes CDR1 SNHLY and CDR2 FYNNEI. The CDR3 runs 11 residues. Between the trimmed V and J ends, which lost 1 base and 8 bases, there was a span of 5 bases. DNA for the CDR3: TGTGCCAGCAGTGAAGTCAGGGAAGCTTTCTTT. Amino acid sequence: CASSEVREAFF.

This clonotype was seen a few times. The gene calls are TRBV7-2 and TRBJ2-3; a weak D match, TRBD2 (6 bases). Germline V gene data show CDR1 as SGHTA and CDR2 as FQGNSA. V lost 7 bases and J 0 bases, leaving 11 bases between the germline ends. The CDR3 extends over 14 amino acids. The CDR3 coding sequence is TGTGCCAGCACCTCTAGCGCCAGCACAGATACGCAGTATTTT. This sequence encodes CASTSSASTDTQYF.